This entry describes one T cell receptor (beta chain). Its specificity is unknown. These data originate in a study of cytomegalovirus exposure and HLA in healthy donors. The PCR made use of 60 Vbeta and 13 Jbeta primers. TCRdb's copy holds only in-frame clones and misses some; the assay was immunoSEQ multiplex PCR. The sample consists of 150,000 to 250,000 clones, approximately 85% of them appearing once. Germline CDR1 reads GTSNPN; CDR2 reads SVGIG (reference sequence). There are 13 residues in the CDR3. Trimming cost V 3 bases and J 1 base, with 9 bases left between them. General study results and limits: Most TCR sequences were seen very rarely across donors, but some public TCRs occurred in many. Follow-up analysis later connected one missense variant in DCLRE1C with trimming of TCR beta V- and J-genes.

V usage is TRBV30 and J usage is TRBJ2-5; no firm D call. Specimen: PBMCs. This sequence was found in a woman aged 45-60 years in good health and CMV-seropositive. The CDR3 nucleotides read TGTGCCTGGAGGACTGTGGGCCAAGAGACCCAGTACTTC. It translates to CAWRTVGQETQYF.